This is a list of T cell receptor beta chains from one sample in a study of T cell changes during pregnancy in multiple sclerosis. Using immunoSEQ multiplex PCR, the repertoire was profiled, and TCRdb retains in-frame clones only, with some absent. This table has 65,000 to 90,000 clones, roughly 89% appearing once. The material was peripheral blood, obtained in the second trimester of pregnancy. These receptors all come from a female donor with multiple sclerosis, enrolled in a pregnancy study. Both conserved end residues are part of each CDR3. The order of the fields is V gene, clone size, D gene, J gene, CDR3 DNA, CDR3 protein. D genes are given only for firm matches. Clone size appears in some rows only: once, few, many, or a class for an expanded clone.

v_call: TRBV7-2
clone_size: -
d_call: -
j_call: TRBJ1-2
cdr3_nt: TGTGCCAGCAGCTTAGGAGTACAGTCTGTACGCTCCACCTTC
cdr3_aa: CASSLGVQSVRSTF

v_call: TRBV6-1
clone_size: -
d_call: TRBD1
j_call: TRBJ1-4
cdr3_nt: TGTGCCAGCACCCTGGGACAGGGACGGGGGGAAAAACTGTTTTTT
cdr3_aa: CASTLGQGRGEKLFF

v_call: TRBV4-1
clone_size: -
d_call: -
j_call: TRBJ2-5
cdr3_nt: TGCGCCAGCAGCCCACTCGGGGGAGTTCAAGAGACCCAGTACTTC
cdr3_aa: CASSPLGGVQETQYF

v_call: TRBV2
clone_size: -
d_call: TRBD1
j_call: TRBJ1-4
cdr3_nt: TGTGCCAGCAATAGACAGGGCCAAGGTGAAAAACTGTTTTTT
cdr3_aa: CASNRQGQGEKLFF

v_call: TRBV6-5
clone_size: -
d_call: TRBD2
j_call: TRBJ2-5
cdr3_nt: TGTGCCAGCAGTTACTCCAGCGGGGGAGGGCAAGAGACCCAGTACTTC
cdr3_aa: CASSYSSGGGQETQYF

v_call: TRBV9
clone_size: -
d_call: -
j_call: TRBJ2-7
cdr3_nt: TGTGCCAGCAGCCCCCAAGGGGGAGCCTACGAGCAGTACTTC
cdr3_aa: CASSPQGGAYEQYF

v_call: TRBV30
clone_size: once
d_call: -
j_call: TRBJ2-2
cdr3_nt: TGTGCCTGGAGCCGACGCCAGGGATACCCCGGGGAGCTGTTTTTT
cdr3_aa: CAWSRRQGYPGELFF

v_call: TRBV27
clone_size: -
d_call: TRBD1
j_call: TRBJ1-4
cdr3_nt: TGTGCCAGCAGTCGAACAGGGGCGAGGAGTGAAAAACTGTTTTTT
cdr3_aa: CASSRTGARSEKLFF

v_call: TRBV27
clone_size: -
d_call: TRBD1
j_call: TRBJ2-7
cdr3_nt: TGTGCCAGCAGTTTTTCGGGACAGGCCATATACGAGCAGTACTTC
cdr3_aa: CASSFSGQAIYEQYF

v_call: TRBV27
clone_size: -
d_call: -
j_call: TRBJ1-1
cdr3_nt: TGTGCCAGCAGTTCTCCCCTCGGGGCTTTCTTT
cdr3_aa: CASSSPLGAFF

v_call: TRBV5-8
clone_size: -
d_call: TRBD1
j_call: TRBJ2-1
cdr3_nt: TGTGCCAGCAGCTTGGTAGAGGGACAGATGACGAACAATGAGCAGTTCTTC
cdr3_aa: CASSLVEGQMTNNEQFF

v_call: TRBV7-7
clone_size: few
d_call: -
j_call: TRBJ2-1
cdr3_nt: TGTGCTAGCAGCCAGGGGCGGAACAATGAGCAGTTCTTC
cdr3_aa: CASSQGRNNEQFF

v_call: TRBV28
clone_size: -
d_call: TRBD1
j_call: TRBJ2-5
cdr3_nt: TGTGCCAGCAGCGGACAGGGCTCACCAGAGACCCAGTACTTC
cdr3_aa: CASSGQGSPETQYF

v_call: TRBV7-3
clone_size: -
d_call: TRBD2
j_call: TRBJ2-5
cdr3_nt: TGTGCCAGCAGCAAAACGGGGGGAGAGACCCAGTACTTC
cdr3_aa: CASSKTGGETQYF

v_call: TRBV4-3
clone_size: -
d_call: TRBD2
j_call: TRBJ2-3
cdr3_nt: TGCGCCAGCAGCCAAGGGGGGGCGGGGGGCCACCTTAGACGCACAGATACGCAGTATTTT
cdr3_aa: CASSQGGAGGHLRRTDTQYF

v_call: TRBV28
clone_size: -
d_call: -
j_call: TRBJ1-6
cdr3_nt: TGTGCCAGCAGTTTACCCGATAATTCACCCCTCCACTTT
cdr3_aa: CASSLPDNSPLHF

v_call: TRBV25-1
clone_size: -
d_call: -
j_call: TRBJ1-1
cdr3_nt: TGTGCCAGCAGTGAATTCGGAGAAGGGAGGAACACTGAAGCTTTCTTT
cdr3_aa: CASSEFGEGRNTEAFF

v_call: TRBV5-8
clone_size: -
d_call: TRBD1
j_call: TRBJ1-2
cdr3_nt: TGTGCCAGCAGCTTGATGACAGGGGCCTCCTATGGCTACACCTTC
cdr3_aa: CASSLMTGASYGYTF

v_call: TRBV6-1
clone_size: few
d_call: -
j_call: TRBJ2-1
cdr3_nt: TGTGCCAGCAGTGAAGCCCACAGGCACAATGAGCAGTTCTTC
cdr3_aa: CASSEAHRHNEQFF

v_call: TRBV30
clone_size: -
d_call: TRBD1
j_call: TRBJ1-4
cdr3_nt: TGTGCCTGGAGTGCCGACAGGGGGAGGGAAAAACTGTTTTTT
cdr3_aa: CAWSADRGREKLFF

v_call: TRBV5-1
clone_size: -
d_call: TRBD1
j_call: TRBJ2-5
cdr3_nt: TGCGCCAGCAGCTCTTTAGGACAGGGCGGGCAAGAGACCCAGTACTTC
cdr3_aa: CASSSLGQGGQETQYF

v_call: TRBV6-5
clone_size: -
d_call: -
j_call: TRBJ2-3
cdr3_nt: TGTGCCAGCAGTTACCTGGCTAGCGAGGAGGATACGCAGTATTTT
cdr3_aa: CASSYLASEEDTQYF

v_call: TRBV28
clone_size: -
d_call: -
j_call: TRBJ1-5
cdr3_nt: TGTGCCAGCAAGGGGAATGGCAATCAGCCCCAGCATTTT
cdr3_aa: CASKGNGNQPQHF

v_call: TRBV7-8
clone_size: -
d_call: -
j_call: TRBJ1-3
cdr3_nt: TGTGCCAGCAGCTTAGGACGGATGCCGCTTCGGGGTTATGGAAACACCATATATTTT
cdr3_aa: CASSLGRMPLRGYGNTIYF

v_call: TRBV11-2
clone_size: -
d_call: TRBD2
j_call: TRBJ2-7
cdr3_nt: TGTGCCAGCAGCCCCGGGACTAGCGGGAGGGCCAACTCACACTACGAGCAGTACTTC
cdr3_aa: CASSPGTSGRANSHYEQYF

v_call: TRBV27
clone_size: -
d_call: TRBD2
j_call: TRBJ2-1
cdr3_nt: TGTGCCAGCAGTTTGGGACTAGCGGGATTTGAGCAGTTCTTC
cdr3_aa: CASSLGLAGFEQFF

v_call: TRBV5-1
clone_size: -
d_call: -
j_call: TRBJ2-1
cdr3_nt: TGCGCCAGCGTATCGGCGGGAATCGATGAGCAGTTCTTC
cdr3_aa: CASVSAGIDEQFF

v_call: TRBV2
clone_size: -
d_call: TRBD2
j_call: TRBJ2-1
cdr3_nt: TGTGCCAGCAGTTGGCGGGAGGCGTTTTACAATGAGCAGTTCTTC
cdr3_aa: CASSWREAFYNEQFF

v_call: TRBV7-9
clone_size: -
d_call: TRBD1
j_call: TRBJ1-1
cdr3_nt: TGTGCCAGCAGCCGAGGGACAGGGGTAGGAACTGAAGCTTTCTTT
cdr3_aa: CASSRGTGVGTEAFF

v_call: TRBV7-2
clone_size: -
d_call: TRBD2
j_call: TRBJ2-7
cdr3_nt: TGTGCCAGCAGCTTTAGCGGGGTAAGCGAGCAGTACTTC
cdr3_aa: CASSFSGVSEQYF

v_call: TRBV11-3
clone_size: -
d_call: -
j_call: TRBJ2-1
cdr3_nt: TGTGCCAGCAGCCTCCGACGGAGCTCCTACAATGAGCAGTTCTTC
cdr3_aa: CASSLRRSSYNEQFF

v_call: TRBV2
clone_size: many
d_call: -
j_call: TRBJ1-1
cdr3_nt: TGTGCCAGCAGTGAAGAGGCAGGGAGGAGAAATTGGGAAGCTTTCTTT
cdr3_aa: CASSEEAGRRNWEAFF

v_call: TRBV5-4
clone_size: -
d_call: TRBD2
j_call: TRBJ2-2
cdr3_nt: TGTGCCAGCAGCCGACTAGCGGGAGGGGTTGGCCGGGAGCTGTTTTTT
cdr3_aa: CASSRLAGGVGRELFF

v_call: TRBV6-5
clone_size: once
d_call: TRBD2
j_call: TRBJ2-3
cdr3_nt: TGTGCCAGCAGTTACACTAGCGGGAGCCCAGATACGCAGTATTTT
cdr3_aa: CASSYTSGSPDTQYF

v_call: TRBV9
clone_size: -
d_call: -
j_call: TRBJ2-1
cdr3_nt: TGTGCCAGCAGCGTAGGTATGCTCGGAGGCTACAATGAGCAGTTCTTC
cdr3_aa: CASSVGMLGGYNEQFF

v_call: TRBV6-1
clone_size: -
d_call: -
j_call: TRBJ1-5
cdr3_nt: TGTGCCAGCAGGGAACACAGGCGAGGCCTAATCAATCAGCCCCAGCATTTT
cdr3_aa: CASREHRRGLINQPQHF

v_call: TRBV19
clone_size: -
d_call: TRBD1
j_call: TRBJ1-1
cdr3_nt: TGTGCCAGTAGCCTGACAGGGATCAACACTGAAGCTTTCTTT
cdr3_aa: CASSLTGINTEAFF

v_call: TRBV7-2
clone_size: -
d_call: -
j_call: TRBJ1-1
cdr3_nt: TGTGCCAGCAGCGTAGGGACTTACTCAAACACTGAAGCTTTCTTT
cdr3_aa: CASSVGTYSNTEAFF

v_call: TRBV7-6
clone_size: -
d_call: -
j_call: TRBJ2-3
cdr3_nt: TGTGCCAGCAGCTCCGGGGGGCTCACGTCTACGCAGTATTTT
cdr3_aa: CASSSGGLTSTQYF

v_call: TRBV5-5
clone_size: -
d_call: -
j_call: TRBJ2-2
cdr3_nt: TGTGCCAGCAGCCAGGGGATAGTCATGCGGACCGGGGAGCTGTTTTTT
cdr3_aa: CASSQGIVMRTGELFF

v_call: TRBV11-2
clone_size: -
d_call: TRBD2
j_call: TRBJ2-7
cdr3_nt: TGTGCCAGCAGCTTAGTGGGACGGACTAGCGGTTTCTACGAGCAGTACTTC
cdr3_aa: CASSLVGRTSGFYEQYF

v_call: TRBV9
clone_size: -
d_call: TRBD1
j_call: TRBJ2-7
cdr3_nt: TGTGCCAGCAGCGGCGGACAGGGCGGAGGCGAGCAGTACTTC
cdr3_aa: CASSGGQGGGEQYF

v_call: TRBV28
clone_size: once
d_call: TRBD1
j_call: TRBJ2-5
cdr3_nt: TGTGCCAGCAGTTTGGTACAGGGGGAGACCCAGTACTTC
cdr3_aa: CASSLVQGETQYF

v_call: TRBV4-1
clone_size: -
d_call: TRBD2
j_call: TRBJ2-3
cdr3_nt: TGCGCCAGCAGCCAAGAGGGGACTAGCGGGAGCACAGATACGCAGTATTTT
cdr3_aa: CASSQEGTSGSTDTQYF

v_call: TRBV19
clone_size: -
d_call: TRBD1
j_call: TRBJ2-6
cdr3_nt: TGTGCCAGTAGTATCAAAGGACAGGGGCCGGGGGCCAACGTCCTGACTTTC
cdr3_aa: CASSIKGQGPGANVLTF

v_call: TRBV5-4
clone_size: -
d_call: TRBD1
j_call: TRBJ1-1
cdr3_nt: TGTGCCAGCAGTCTTCAGGGGGCCAGGACTGAAGCTTTCTTT
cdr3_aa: CASSLQGARTEAFF

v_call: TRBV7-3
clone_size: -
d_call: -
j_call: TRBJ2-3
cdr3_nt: TGTGCCAGCAGCTCACAACAGGGATTTAGCACGCAGTATTTT
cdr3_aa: CASSSQQGFSTQYF

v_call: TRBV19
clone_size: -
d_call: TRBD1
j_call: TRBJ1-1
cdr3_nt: TGTGCCAGTAGTATCCCGACAGGGGTGAACACTGAAGCTTTCTTT
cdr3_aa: CASSIPTGVNTEAFF

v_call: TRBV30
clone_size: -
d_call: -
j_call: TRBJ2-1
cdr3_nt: TGTGCCTGGAGTAAACTTGGGCACTCCTACAATGAGCAGTTCTTC
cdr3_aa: CAWSKLGHSYNEQFF